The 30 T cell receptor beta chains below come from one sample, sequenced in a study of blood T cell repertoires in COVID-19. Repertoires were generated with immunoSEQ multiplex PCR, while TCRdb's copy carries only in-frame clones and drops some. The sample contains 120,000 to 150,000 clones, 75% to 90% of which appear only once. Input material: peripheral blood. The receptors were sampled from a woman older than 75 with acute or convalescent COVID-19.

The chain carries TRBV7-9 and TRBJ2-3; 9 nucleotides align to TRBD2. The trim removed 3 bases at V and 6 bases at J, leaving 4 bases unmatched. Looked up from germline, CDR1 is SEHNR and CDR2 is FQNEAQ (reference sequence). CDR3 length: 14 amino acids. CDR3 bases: TGTGCCAGCAGCTTGGCAGGACTAGCGGATACGCAGTATTTT. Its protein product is CASSLAGLADTQYF.

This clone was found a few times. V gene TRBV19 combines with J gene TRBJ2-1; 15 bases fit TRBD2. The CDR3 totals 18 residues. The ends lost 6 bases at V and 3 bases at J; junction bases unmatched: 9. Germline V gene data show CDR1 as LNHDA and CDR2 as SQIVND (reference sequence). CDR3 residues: CASRLWGLAGGRYNEQFF. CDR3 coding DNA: TGTGCCAGTAGGCTCTGGGGACTAGCGGGGGGACGCTACAATGAGCAGTTCTTC.

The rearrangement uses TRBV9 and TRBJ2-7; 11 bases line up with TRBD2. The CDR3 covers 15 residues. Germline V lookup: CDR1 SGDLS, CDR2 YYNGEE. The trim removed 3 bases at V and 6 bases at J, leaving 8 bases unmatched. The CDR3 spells CASSGSSGGNSEQYF. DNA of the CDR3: TGTGCCAGCAGCGGATCTAGCGGGGGGAACTCCGAGCAGTACTTC.

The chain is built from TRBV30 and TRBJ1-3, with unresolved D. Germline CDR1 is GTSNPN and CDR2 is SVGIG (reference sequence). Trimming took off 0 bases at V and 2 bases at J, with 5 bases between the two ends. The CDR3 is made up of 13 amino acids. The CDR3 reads CAWSVSPGNTIYF. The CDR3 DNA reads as TGTGCCTGGAGTGTAAGCCCTGGAAACACCATATATTTT. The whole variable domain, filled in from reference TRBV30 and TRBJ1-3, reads SQTIHQWPATLVQPVGSPLSLECTVEGTSNPNLYWYRQAAGRGLQLLFYSVGIGQISSEVPQNLSASRPQDRQFILSSKKLLLSDSGFYLCAWSVSPGNTIYFGEGSWLTVV.

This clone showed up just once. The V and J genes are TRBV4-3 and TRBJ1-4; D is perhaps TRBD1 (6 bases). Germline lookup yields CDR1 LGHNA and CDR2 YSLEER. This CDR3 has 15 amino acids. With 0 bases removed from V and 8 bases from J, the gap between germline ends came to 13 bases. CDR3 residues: CASSQDKGTGEKLFF. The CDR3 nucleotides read TGCGCCAGCAGCCAAGATAAGGGTACAGGGGAAAAACTGTTTTTT.

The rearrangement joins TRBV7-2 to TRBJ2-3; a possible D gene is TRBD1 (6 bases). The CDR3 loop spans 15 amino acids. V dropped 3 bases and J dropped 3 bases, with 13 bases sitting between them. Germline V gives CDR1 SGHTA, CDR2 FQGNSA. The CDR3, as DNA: TGTGCCAGCAGCTTGGCCCACAGGGTTACAGATACGCAGTATTTT. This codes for CASSLAHRVTDTQYF. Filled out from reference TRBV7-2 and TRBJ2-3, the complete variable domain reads GAGVSQSPSNKVTEKGKDVELRCDPISGHTALYWYRQSLGQGLEFLIYFQGNSAPDKSGLPSDRFSAERTGGSVSTLTIQRTQQEDSAVYLCASSLAHRVTDTQYFGPGTRLTVL.

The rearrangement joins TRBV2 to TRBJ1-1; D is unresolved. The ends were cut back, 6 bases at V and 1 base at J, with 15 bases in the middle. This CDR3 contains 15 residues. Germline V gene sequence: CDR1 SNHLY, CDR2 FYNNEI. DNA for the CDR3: TGTGCCAGCAGCGTAAATCCGGGGAGGAACACTGAAGCTTTCTTT. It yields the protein CASSVNPGRNTEAFF.

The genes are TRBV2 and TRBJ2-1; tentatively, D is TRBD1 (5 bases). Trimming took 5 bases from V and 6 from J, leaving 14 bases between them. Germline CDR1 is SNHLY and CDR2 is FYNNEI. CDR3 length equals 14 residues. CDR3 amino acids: CASSRVSQGNEQFF. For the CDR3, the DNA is TGTGCCAGCAGTCGGGTCAGTCAGGGCAATGAGCAGTTCTTC.

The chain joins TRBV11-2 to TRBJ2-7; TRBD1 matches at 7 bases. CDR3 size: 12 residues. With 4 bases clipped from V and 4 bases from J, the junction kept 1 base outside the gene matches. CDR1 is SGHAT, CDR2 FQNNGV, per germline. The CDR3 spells CASSWDRYEQYF. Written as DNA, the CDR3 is TGTGCCAGCAGCTGGGACAGATACGAGCAGTACTTC.

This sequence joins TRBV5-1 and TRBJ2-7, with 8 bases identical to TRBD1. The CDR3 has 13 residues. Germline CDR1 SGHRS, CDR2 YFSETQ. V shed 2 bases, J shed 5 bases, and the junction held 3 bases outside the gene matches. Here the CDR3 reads CASSFQGANEQYF. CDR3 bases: TGCGCCAGCAGCTTTCAGGGGGCGAACGAGCAGTACTTC. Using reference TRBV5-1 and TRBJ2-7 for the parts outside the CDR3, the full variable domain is KAGVTQTPRYLIKTRGQQVTLSCSPISGHRSVSWYQQTPGQGLQFLFEYFSETQRNKGNFPGRFSGRQFSNSRSEMNVSTLELGDSALYLCASSFQGANEQYFGPGTRLTVT.

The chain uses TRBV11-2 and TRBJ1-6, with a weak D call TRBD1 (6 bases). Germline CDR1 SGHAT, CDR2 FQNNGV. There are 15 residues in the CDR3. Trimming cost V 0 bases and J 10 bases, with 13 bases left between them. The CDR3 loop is CASSLERQGHSPLHF. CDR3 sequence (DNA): TGTGCCAGCAGCTTAGAACGGCAGGGACACTCACCCCTCCACTTT.

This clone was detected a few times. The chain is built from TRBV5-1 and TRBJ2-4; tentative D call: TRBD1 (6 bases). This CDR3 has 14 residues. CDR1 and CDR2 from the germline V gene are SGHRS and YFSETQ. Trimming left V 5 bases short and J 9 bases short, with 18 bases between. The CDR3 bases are TGCGCCAGCAGGAGGGGACCAGGGGAAGGCATTCAGTACTTC. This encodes CASRRGPGEGIQYF.

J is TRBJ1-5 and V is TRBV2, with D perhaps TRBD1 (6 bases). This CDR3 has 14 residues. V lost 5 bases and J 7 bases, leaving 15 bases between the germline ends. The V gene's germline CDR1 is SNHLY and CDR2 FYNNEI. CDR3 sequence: CASSRGGGGQPQHF. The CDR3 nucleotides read TGTGCCAGCAGTAGAGGGGGGGGAGGACAGCCCCAGCATTTT.

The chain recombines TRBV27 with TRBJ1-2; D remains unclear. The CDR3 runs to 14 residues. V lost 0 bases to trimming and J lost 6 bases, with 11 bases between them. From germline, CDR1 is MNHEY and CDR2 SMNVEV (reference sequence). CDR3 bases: TGTGCCAGCAGTTTATCTGCGGGGAACAATGGCTACACCTTC. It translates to CASSLSAGNNGYTF.

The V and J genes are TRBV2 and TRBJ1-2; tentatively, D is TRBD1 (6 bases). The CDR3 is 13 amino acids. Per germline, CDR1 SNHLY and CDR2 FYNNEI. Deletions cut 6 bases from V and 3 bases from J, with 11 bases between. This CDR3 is CASRRGADYGYTF. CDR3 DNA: TGTGCCAGCAGGCGGGGGGCTGACTATGGCTACACCTTC.

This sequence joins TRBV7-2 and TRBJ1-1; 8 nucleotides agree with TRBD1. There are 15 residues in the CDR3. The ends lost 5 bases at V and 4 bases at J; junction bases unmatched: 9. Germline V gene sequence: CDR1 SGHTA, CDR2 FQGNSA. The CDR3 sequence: CASSISQGAGTEAFF. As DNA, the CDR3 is TGTGCCAGCAGCATATCCCAGGGGGCAGGCACTGAAGCTTTCTTT.

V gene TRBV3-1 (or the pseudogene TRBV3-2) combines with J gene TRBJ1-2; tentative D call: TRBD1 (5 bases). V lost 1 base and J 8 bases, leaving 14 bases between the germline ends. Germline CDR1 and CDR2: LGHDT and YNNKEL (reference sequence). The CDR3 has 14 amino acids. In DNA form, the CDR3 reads TGTGCCAGCAGCCAAGGGGGGGGAACGGGAGGCTACACCTTC. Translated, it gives CASSQGGGTGGYTF.

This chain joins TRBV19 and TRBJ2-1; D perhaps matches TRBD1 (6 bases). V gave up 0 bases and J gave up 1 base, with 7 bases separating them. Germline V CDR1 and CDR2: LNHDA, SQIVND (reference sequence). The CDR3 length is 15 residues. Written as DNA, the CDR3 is TGTGCCAGTAGTATAGAGGACAGATCCTACAATGAGCAGTTCTTC. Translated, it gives CASSIEDRSYNEQFF.

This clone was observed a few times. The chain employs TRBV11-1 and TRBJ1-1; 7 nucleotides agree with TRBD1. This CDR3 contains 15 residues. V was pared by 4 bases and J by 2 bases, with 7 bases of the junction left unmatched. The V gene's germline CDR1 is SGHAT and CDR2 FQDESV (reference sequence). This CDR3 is CASSSPRQGNTEAFF. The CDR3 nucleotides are TGTGCCAGCAGCTCCCCCCGACAGGGCAACACTGAAGCTTTCTTT.

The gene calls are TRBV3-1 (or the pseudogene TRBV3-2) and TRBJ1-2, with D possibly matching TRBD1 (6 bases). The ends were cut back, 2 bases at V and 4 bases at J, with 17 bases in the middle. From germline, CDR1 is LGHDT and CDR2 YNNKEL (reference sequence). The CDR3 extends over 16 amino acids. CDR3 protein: CASSQSPLTGLYGYTF. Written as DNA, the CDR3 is TGTGCCAGCAGCCAAAGTCCACTAACAGGGCTCTATGGCTACACCTTC.

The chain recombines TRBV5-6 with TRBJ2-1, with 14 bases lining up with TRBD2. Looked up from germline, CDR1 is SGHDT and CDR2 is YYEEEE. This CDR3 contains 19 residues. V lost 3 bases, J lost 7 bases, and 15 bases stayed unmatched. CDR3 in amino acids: CASSWGLAGDRVLGNEQFF. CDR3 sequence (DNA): TGTGCCAGCAGCTGGGGACTAGCGGGGGACCGCGTCTTGGGGAATGAGCAGTTCTTC.

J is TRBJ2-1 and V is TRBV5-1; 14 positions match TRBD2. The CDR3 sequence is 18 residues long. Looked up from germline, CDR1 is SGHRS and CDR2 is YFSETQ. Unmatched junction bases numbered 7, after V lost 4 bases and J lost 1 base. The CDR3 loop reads CASSPGLAGGRSYNEQFF. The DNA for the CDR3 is TGCGCCAGCAGCCCAGGACTAGCGGGGGGCCGTTCCTACAATGAGCAGTTCTTC.

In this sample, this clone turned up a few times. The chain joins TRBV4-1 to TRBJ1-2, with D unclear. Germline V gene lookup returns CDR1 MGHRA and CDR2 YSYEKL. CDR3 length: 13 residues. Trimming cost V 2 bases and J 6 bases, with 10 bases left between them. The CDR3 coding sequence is TGCGCCAGCAGCCAATCAAATAGTGATGGCTACACCTTC. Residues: CASSQSNSDGYTF.

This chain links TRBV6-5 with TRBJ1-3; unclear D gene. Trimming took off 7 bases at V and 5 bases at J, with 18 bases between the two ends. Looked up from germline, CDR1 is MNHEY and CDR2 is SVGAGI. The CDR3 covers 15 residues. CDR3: CASTRDSQPRNTIYF. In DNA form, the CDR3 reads TGTGCCAGCACCCGAGACTCCCAGCCCAGAAACACCATATATTTT.

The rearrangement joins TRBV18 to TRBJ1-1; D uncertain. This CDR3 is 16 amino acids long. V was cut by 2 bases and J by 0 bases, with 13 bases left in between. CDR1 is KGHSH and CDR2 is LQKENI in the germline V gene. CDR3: CASSPSQNIVNTEAFF. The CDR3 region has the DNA TGTGCCAGCTCACCATCACAGAACATCGTGAACACTGAAGCTTTCTTT.

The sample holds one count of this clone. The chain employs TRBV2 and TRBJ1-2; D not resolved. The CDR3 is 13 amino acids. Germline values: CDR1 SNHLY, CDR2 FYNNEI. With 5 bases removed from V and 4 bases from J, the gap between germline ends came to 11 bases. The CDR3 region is CASSLGRGYGYTF. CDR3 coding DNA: TGTGCCAGCAGTCTTGGACGGGGCTATGGCTACACCTTC.

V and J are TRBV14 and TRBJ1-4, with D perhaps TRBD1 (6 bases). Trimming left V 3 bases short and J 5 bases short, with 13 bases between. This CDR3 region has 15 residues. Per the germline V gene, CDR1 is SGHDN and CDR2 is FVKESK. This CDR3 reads CASSHLDGQNEKLFF. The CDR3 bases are TGTGCCAGCAGCCACCTAGACGGACAGAATGAAAAACTGTTTTTT.

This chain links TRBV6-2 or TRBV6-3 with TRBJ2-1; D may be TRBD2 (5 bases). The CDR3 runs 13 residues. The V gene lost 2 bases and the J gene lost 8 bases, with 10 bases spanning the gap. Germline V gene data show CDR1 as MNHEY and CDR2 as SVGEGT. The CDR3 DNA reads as TGTGCCAGCAGTTACGAGGGCCTCTATGAGCAGTTCTTC. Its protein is CASSYEGLYEQFF.

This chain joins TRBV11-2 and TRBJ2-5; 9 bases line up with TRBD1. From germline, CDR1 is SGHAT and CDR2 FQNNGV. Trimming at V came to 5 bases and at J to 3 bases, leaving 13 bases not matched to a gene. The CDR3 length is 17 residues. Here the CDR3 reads CASSGAVGQGIKETQYF. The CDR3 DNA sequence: TGTGCCAGCAGCGGTGCCGTTGGACAGGGGATTAAAGAGACCCAGTACTTC.

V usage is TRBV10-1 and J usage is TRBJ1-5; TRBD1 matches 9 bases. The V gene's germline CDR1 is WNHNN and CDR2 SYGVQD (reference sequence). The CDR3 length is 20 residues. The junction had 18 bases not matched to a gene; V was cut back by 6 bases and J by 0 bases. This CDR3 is CASSDSPGTGSGDSNQPQHF. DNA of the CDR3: TGCGCCAGCAGCGATAGTCCCGGGACAGGGAGCGGTGATAGCAATCAGCCCCAGCATTTT.